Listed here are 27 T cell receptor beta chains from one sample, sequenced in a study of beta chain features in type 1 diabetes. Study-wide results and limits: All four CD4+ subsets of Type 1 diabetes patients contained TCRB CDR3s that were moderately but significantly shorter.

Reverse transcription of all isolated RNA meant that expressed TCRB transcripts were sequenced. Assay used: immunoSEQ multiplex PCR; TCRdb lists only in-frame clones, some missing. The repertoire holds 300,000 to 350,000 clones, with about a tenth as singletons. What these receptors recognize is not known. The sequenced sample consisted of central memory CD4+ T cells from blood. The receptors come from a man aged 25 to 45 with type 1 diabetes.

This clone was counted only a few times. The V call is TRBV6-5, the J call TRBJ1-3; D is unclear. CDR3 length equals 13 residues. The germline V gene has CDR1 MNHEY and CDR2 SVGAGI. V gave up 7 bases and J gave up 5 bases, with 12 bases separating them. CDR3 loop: CASTSGPRNTIYF. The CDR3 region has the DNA TGTGCCAGCACGAGCGGGCCGCGAAACACCATATATTTT.

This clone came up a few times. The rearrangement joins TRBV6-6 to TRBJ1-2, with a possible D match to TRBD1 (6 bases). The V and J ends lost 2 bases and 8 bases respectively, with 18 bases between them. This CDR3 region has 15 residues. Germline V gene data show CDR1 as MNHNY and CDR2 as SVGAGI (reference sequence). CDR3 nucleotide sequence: TGTGCCAGCAGTTACGGGGGAACAGGGAAATACGGCTACACCTTC. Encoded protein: CASSYGGTGKYGYTF.

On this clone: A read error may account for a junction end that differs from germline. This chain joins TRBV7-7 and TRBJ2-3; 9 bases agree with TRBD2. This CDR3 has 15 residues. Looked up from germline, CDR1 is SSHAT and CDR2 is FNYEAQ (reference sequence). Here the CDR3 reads CASSPGTSSTDTQYF. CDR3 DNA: TGTGCTAGCAGTCCCGGGACTAGCAGTACAGATACGCAGTATTTT.

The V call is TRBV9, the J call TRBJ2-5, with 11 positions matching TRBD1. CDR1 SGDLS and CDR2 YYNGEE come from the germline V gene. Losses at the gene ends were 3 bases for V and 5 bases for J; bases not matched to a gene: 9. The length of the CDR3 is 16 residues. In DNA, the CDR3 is TGTGCCAGCAGCGCCCTAGGACAGGGGGCTGCGGAGACCCAGTACTTC. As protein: CASSALGQGAAETQYF. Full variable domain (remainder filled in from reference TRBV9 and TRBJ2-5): DSGVTQTPKHLITATGQRVTLRCSPRSGDLSVYWYQQSLDQGLQFLIQYYNGEERAKGNILERFSAQQFPDLHSELNLSSLELGDSALYFCASSALGQGAAETQYFGPGTRLLVL.

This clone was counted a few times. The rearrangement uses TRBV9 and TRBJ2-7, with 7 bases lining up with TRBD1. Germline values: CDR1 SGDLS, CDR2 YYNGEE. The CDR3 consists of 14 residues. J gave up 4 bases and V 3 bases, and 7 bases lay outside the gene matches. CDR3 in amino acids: CASSARGSAYEQYF. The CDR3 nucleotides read TGTGCCAGCAGCGCCAGGGGGTCTGCTTACGAGCAGTACTTC.

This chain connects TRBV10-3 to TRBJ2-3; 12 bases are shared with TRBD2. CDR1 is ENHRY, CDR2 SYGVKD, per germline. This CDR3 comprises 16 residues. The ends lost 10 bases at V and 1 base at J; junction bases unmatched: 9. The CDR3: CATEIWTSGGTDTQYF. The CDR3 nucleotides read TGTGCCACCGAGATTTGGACTAGCGGGGGCACAGATACGCAGTATTTT.

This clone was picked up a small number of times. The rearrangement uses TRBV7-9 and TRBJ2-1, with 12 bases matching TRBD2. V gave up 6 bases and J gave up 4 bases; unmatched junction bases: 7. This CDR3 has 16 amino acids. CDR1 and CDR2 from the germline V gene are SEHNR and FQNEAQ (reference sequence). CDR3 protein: CASSKQGTSGYNEQFF. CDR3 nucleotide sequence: TGTGCCAGCAGTAAACAAGGGACTAGCGGGTACAATGAGCAGTTCTTC.

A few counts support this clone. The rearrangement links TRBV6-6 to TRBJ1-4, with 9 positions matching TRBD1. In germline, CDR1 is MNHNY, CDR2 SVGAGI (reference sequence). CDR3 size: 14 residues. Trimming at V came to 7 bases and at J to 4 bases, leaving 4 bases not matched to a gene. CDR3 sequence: CASNRGQGNEKLFF. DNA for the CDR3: TGTGCCAGCAACAGGGGACAGGGTAATGAAAAACTGTTTTTT.

As DNA, the CDR3 is TGCGCCAGCAGCCAAGTGGGAGGGCTCAGTGGTGAAAAACTGTTTTTT. Protein: CASSQVGGLSGEKLFF. The chain links TRBV4-3 to TRBJ1-4, with no clear D. Trimming removed 1 base from V and 7 bases from J, with 16 bases in between. Per germline, CDR1 LGHNA and CDR2 YSLEER. The CDR3 runs 16 residues.

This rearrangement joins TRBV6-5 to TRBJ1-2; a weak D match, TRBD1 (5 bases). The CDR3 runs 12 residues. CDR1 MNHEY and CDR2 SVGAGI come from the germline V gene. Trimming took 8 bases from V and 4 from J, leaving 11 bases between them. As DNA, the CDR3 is TGTGCCAGCGGTTGGGGGGGCTATGGCTACACCTTC. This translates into CASGWGGYGYTF.

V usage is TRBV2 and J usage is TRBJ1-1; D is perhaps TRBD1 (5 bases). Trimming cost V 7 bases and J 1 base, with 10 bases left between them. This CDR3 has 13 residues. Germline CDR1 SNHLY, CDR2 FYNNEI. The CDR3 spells CASISDTNTEAFF. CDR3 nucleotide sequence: TGTGCCAGCATCTCGGACACGAACACTGAAGCTTTCTTT.

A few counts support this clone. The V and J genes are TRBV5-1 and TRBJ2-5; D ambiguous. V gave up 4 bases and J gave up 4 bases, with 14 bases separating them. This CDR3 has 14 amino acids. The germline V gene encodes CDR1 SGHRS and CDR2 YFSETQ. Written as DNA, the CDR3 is TGCGCCAGCAGCGCAAAGGCAGGAGTAGAGACCCAGTACTTC. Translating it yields CASSAKAGVETQYF.

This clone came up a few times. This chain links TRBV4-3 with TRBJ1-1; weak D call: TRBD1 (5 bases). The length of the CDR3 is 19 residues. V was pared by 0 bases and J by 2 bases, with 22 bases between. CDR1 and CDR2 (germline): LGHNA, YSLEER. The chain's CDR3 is CASSQDPRQGWSKNTEAFF. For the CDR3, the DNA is TGCGCCAGCAGCCAAGATCCTCGGCAGGGCTGGTCAAAAAACACTGAAGCTTTCTTT.

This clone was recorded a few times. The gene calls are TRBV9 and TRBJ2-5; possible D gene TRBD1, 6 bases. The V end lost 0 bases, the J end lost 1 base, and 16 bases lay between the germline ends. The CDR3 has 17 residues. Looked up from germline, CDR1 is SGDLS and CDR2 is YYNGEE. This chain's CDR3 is CASSVALGRGTQETQYF. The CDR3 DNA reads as TGTGCCAGCAGCGTAGCTCTGGGCAGGGGCACCCAAGAGACCCAGTACTTC.

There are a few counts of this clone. CDR3 sequence (DNA): TGCGCCAGCAGCCAAGATATCTCTACCAGCACCTACGAGCAGTACTTC. The encoded protein is CASSQDISTSTYEQYF. The chain combines TRBV4-3 with TRBJ2-7; D call uncertain. V lost 0 bases and J lost 2, with 14 bases in between. The CDR3 runs to 16 residues. Germline values: CDR1 LGHNA, CDR2 YSLEER.

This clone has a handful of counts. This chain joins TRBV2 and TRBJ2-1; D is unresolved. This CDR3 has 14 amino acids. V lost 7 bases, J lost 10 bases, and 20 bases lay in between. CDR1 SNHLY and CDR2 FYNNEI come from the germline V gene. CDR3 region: CASTGRRIWEEQFF. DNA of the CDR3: TGTGCCAGCACTGGTAGACGCATTTGGGAAGAGCAGTTCTTC.

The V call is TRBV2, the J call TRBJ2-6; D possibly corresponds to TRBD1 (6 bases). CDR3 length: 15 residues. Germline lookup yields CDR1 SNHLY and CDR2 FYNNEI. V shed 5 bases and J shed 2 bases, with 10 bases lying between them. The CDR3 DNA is TGTGCCAGCAGTCTACAGGGAACTGGGGCCAACGTCCTGACTTTC. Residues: CASSLQGTGANVLTF.

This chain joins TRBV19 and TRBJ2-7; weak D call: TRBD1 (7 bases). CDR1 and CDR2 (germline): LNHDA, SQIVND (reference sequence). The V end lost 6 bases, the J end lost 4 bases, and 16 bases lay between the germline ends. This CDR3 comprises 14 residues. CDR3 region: CASRPEGALYEQYF. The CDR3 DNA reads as TGTGCCAGTAGGCCGGAGGGGGCGTTGTACGAGCAGTACTTC.

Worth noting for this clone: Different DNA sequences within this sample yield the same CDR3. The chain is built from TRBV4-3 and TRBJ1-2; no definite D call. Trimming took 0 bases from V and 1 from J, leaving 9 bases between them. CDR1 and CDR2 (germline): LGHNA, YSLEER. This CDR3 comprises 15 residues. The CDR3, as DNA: TGCGCCAGCAGCCAAGATGGAGGATTTAACTATGGCTACACCTTC. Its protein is CASSQDGGFNYGYTF.

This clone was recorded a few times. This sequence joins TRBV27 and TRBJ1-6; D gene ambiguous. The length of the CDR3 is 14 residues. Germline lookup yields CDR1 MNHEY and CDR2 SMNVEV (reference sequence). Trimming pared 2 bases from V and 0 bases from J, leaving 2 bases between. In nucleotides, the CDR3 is TGTGCCAGCAGTTTACGCTCCTATAATTCACCCCTCCACTTT. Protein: CASSLRSYNSPLHF.

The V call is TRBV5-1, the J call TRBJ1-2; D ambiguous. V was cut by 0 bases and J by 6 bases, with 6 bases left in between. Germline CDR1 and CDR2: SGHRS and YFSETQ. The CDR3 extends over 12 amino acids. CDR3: CASSLDGNGYTF. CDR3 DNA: TGCGCCAGCAGCTTGGACGGGAATGGCTACACCTTC.

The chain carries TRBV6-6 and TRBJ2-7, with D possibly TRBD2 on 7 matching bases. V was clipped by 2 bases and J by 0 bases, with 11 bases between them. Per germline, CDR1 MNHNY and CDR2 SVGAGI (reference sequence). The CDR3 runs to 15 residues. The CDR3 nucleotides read TGTGCCAGCAGTTACGGGGGGGCGGCCTCCTACGAGCAGTACTTC. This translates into CASSYGGAASYEQYF.

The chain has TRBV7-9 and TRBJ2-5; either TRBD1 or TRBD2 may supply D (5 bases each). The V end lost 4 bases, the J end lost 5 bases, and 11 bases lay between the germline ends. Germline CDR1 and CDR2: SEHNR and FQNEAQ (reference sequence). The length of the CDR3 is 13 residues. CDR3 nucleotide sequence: TGTGCCAGCAGCTCACCGGGGCGTGAGACCCAGTACTTC. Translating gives CASSSPGRETQYF.

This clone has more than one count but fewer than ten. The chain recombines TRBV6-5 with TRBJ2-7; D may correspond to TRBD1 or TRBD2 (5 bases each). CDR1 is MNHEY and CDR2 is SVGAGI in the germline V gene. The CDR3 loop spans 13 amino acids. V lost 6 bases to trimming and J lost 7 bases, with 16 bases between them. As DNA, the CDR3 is TGTGCCAGCAGACGGGACCTCACCTGGGAGCAGTACTTC. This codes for CASRRDLTWEQYF.

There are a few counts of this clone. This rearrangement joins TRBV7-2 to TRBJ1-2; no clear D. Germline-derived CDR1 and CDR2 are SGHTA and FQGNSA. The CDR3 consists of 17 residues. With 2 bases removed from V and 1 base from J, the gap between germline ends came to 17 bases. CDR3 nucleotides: TGTGCCAGCAGCTTAACTTTCGCGAAGGTGGATAACTATGGCTACACCTTC. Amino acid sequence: CASSLTFAKVDNYGYTF.

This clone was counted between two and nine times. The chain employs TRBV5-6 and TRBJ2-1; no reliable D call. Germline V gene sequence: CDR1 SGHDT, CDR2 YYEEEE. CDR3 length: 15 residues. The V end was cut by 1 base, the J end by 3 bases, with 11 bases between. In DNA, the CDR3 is TGTGCCAGCAGCTTGTGGCAGGCGAACTACAATGAGCAGTTCTTC. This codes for CASSLWQANYNEQFF.

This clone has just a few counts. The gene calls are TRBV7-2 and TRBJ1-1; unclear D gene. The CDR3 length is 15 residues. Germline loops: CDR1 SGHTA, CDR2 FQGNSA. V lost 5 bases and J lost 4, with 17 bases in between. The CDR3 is CASSLMRVIGTEAFF. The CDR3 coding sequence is TGTGCCAGCAGCCTCATGAGGGTAATAGGCACTGAAGCTTTCTTT.